This T cell receptor beta chain was documented in a study of blood T cell repertoires in COVID-19. The wider study: Samples of COVID-19 (acute and convalescent) were obtained from the United States, Italy and Spain.

Assay used: immunoSEQ multiplex PCR; TCRdb lists only in-frame clones, some missing. The table shows over 150,000 clones, with roughly 88% occurring only once. After removal of 0 bases from V and 3 bases from J, the junction contained 4 bases not matched to a gene. Germline V CDR1 and CDR2: SNHLY, FYNNEI. The CDR3 length is 15 residues. The V call is TRBV2, the J call TRBJ2-5, with TRBD2 matching 7 bases. The source material was peripheral blood. The sequence came from a man aged 18 to 30 with acute or convalescent COVID-19. The CDR3 sequence: CASSEASGNKETQYF. CDR3 nucleotide sequence: TGTGCCAGCAGTGAAGCAAGCGGGAATAAAGAGACCCAGTACTTC.